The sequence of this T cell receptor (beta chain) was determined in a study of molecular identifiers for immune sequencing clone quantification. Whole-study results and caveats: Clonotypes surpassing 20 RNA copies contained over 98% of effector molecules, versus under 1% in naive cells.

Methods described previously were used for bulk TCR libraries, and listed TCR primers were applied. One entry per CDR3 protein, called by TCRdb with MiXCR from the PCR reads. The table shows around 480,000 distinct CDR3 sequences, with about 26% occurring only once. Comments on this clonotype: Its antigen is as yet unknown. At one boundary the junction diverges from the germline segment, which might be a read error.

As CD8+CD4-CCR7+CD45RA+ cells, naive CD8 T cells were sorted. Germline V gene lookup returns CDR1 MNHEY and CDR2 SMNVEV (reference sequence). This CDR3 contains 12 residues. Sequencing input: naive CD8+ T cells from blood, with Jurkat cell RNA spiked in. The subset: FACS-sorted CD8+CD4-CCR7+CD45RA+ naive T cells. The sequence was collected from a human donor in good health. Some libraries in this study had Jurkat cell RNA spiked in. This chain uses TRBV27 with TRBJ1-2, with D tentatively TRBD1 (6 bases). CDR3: CASRGGGAGSPF. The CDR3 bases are TGTGCCAGCAGAGGGGGGGGGGCCGGCTCCCCCTTC.